This paragraph reports one TCR beta chain. Through a sample-barcoded 5' primer and a J-beta primer mix, a second PCR was run for about 7 to 12 cycles. TCRdb analysed the 5' RACE reads with MiXCR anew, one entry per CDR3 protein. The repertoire holds approximately 1,700,000 distinct CDR3 sequences, with approximately 39% as singletons. The sample belongs to a study of blood T cells in healthy people across ages. CDR3 length equals 17 residues. V lost 3 bases to trimming and J lost 6 bases; unmatched junction nucleotides: 7. Looked up from germline, CDR1 is LGHDT and CDR2 is YNNKEL (reference sequence).

The sequencing sample was made of blood. The TCR comes from a human donor in good health. The gene calls are TRBV3-1 and TRBJ2-2; 13 bases agree with TRBD2. The CDR3 DNA follows: TGTGCCAGCAGCCAGGAATTCGGACTAGCGGGGGCCGGGGAGCTGTTTTTT. This encodes CASSQEFGLAGAGELFF.